What follows is one T cell receptor (beta chain) and its context. This record comes from a study of T cell responses to AZD1222 COVID-19 vaccine. This CDR3 has 15 residues. V shed 5 bases, J shed 1 base, and the junction held 4 bases outside the gene matches. CDR1 is SEHNR and CDR2 is FQNEAQ in the germline V gene (reference sequence). Profiled with immunoSEQ multiplex PCR; TCRdb holds only in-frame clones, not every one. This sample carries 100,000 to 150,000 clones, about nine tenths of them seen once, and the ten largest clones take 7.5% to 8%. Sequenced material: peripheral blood, taken on day 0 of AZD1222 vaccination. V gene TRBV7-9 combines with J gene TRBJ1-5; TRBD1 matches 8 bases. The clonotype comes from an adult in good health. The chain's CDR3 is CASSLGQGSNQPQHF. Here the CDR3 DNA reads TGTGCCAGCAGCCTCGGACAGGGCAGCAATCAGCCCCAGCATTTT. Filled out from reference TRBV7-9 and TRBJ1-5, the complete variable domain reads DTGVSQNPRHKITKRGQNVTFRCDPISEHNRLYWYRQTLGQGPEFLTYFQNEAQLEKSRLLSDRFSAERPKGSFSTLEIQRTEQGDSAMYLCASSLGQGSNQPQHFGDGTRLSIL.